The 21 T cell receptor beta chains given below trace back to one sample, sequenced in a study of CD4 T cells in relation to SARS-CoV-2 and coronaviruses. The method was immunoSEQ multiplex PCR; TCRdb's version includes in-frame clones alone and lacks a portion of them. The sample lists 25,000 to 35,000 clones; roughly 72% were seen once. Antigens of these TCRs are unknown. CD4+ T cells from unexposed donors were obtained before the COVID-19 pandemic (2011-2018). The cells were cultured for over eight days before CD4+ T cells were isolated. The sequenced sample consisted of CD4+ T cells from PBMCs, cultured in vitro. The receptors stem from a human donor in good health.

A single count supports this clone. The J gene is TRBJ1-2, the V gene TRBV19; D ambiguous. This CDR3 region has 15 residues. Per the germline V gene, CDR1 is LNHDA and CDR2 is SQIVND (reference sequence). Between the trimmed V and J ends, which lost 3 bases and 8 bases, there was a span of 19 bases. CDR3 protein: CASSISADGLGGYTF. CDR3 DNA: TGTGCCAGTAGTATTTCGGCGGACGGATTGGGAGGCTACACCTTC.

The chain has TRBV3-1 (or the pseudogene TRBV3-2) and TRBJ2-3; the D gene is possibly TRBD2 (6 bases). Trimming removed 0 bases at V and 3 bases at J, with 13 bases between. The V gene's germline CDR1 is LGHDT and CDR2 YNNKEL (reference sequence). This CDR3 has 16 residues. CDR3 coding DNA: TGTGCCAGCAGCCAAGAGACGGGAGTCGAGACAGATACGCAGTATTTT. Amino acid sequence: CASSQETGVETDTQYF.

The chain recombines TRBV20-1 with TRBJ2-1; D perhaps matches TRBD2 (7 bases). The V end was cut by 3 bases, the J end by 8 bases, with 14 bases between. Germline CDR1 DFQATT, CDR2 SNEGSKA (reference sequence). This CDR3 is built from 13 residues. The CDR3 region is CSASGGAEHEQFF. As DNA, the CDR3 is TGCAGTGCTAGTGGGGGGGCCGAACATGAGCAGTTCTTC.

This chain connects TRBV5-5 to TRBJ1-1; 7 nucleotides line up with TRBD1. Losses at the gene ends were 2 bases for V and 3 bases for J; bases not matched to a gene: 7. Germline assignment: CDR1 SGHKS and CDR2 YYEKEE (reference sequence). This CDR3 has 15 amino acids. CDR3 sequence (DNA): TGTGCCAGCAGCTTTAGACAGGGTTGGGACACTGAAGCTTTCTTT. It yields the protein CASSFRQGWDTEAFF. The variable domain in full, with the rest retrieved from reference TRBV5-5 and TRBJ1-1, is DAGVTQSPTHLIKTRGQQVTLRCSPISGHKSVSWYQQVLGQGPQFIFQYYEKEERGRGNFPDRFSARQFPNYSSELNVNALLLGDSALYLCASSFRQGWDTEAFFGQGTRLTVV.

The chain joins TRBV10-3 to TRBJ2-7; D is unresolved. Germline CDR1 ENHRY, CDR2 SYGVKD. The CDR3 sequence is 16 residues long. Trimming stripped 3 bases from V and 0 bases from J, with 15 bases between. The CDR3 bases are TGTGCCATCAGTGATTACGGGCGCTCGAGCTCCTACGAGCAGTACTTC. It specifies CAISDYGRSSSYEQYF.

The CDR3 nucleotides are TGTGCCAGCAGCCTAAGGACTAGCGAGGAGTACTTC. It codes for CASSLRTSEEYF. This rearrangement joins TRBV7-9 to TRBJ2-4; 9 bases agree with TRBD2. CDR3 length: 12 amino acids. CDR1 is SEHNR, CDR2 FQNEAQ, per germline (reference sequence). V lost 5 bases to trimming and J lost 14 bases; unmatched junction nucleotides: 7.

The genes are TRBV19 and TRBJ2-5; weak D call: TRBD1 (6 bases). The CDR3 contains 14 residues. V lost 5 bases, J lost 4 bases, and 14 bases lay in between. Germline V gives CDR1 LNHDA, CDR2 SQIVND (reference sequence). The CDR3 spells CASSAPQGGETQYF. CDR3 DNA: TGTGCCAGTAGTGCACCACAGGGTGGAGAGACCCAGTACTTC. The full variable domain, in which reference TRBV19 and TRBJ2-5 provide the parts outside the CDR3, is DGGITQSPKYLFRKEGQNVTLSCEQNLNHDAMYWYRQDPGQGLRLIYYSQIVNDFQKGDIAEGYSVSREKKESFPLTVTSAQKNPTAFYLCASSAPQGGETQYFGPGTRLLVL.

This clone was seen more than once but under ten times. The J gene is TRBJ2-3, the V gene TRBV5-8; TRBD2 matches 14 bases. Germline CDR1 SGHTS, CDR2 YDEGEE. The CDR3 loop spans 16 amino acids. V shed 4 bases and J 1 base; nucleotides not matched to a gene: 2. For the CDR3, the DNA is TGTGCCAGCAGCGGGGGACTAGCGGGAGGCACAGATACGCAGTATTTT. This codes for CASSGGLAGGTDTQYF.

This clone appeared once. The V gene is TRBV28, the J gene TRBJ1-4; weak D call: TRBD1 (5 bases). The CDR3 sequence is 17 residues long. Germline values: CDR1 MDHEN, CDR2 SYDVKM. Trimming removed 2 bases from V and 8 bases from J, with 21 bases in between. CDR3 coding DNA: TGTGCCAGCAGTTTAATTGGCCACGTAGGGACGGGGGAAAAACTGTTTTTT. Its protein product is CASSLIGHVGTGEKLFF.

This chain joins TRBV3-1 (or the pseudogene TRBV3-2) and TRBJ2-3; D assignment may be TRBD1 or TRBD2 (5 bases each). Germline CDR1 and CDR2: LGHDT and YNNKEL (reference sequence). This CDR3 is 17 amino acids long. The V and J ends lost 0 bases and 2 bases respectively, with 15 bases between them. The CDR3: CASSQELGRLTTDTQYF. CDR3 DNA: TGTGCCAGCAGCCAAGAATTGGGACGGCTGACCACAGATACGCAGTATTTT.

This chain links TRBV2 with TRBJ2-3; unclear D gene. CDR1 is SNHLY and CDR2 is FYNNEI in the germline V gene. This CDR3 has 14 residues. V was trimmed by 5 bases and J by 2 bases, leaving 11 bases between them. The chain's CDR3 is CASSPGQITDTQYF. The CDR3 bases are TGTGCCAGCAGTCCGGGCCAGATCACAGATACGCAGTATTTT.

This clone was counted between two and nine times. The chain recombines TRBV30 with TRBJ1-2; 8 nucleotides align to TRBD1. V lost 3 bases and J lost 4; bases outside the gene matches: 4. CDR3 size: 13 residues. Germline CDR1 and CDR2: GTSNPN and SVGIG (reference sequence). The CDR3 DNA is TGTGCCTGGAGGGCAGGGGGCTTCTATGGCTACACCTTC. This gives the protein CAWRAGGFYGYTF.

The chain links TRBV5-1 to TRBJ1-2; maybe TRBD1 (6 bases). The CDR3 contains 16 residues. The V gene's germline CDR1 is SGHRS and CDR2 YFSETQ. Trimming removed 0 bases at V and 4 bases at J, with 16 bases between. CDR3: CASSLESPGHVYGYTF. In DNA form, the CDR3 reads TGCGCCAGCAGCTTGGAATCACCGGGACATGTCTATGGCTACACCTTC.

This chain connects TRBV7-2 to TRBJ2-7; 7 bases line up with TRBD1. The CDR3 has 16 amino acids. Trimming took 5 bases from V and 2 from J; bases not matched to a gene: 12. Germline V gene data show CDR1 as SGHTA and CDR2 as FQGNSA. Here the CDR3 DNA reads TGTGCCAGCAGCCCGGCGCCAAACAGGGGAACCTACGAGCAGTACTTC. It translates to CASSPAPNRGTYEQYF.

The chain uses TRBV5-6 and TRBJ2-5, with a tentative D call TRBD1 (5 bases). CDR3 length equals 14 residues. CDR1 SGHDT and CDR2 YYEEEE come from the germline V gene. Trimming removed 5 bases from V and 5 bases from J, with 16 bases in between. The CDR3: CASRPTEKGETQYF. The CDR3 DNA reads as TGTGCCAGCAGACCGACAGAGAAAGGGGAGACCCAGTACTTC.

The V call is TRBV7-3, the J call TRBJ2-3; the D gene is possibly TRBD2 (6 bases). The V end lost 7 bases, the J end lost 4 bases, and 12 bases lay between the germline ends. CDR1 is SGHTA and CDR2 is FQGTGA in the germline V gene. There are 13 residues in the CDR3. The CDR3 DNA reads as TGTGCCAGCACCTCGACTAGTTCAGATACGCAGTATTTT. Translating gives CASTSTSSDTQYF.

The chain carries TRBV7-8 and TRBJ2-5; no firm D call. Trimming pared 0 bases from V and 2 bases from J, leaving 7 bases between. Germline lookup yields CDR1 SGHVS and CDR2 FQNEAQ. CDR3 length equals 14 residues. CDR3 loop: CASSLAIAQETQYF. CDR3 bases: TGTGCCAGCAGCTTAGCCATAGCTCAAGAGACCCAGTACTTC. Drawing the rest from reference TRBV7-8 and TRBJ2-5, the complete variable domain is GAGVSQSPRYKVAKRGQDVALRCDPISGHVSLFWYQQALGQGPEFLTYFQNEAQLDKSGLPSDRFFAERPEGSVSTLKIQRTQQEDSAVYLCASSLAIAQETQYFGPGTRLLVL.

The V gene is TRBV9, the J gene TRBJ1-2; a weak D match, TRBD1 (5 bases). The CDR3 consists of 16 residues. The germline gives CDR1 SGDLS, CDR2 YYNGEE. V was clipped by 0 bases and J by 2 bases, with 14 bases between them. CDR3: CASSVEVPSGNYGYTF. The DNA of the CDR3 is TGTGCCAGCAGCGTAGAGGTCCCCTCAGGGAACTATGGCTACACCTTC.

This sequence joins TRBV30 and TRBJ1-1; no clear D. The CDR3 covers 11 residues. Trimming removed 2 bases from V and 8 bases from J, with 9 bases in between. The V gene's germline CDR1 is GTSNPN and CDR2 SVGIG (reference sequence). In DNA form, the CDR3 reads TGTGCCTGGAGTCGGGTTGAGGAAGCTTTCTTT. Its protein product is CAWSRVEEAFF.

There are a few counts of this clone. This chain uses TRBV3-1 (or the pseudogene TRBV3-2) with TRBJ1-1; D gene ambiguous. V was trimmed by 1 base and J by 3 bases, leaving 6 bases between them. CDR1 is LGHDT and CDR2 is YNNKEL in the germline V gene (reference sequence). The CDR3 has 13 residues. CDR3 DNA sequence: TGTGCCAGCAGCCAAGGGAGGGACACTGAAGCTTTCTTT. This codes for CASSQGRDTEAFF.

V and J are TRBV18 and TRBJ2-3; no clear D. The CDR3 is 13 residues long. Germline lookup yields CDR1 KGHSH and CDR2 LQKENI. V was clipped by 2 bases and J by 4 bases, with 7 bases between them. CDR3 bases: TGTGCCAGCTCACCAAGAATGGCAGATACGCAGTATTTT. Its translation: CASSPRMADTQYF.